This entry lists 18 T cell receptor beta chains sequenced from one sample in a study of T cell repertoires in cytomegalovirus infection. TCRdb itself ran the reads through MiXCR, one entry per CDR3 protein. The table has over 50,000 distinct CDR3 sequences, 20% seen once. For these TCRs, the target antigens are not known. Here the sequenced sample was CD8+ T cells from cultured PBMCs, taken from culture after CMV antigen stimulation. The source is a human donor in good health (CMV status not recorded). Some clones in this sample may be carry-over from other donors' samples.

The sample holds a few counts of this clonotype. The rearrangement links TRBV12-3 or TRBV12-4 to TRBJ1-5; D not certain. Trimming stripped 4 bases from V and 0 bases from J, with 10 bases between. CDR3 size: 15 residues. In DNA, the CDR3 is TGTGCCAGCAGTTCCCGACCGAGTAGCAATCAGCCCCAGCATTTT. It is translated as CASSSRPSSNQPQHF.

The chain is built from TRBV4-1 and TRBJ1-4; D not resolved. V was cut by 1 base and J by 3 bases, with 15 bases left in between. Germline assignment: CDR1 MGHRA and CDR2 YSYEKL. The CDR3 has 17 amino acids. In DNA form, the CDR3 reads TGCGCCAGCAGCCAAGGGCCCCCGGAAGGGCCTAATGAAAAACTGTTTTTT. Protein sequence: CASSQGPPEGPNEKLFF.

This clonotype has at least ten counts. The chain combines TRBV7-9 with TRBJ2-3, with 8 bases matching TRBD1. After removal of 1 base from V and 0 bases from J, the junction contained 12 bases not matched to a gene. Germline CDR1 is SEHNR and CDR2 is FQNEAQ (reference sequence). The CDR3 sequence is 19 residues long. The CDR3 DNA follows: TGTGCCAGCAGCTTAGATCGGGACAGGTCCTACTCTAGCACAGATACGCAGTATTTT. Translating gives CASSLDRDRSYSSTDTQYF.

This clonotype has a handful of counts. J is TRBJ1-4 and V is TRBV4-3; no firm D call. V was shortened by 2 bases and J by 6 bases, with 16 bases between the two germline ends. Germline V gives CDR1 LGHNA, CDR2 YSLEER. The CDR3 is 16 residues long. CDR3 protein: CASSQSSTTEDEKLFF. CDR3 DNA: TGCGCCAGCAGCCAATCTTCGACCACAGAGGATGAAAAACTGTTTTTT.

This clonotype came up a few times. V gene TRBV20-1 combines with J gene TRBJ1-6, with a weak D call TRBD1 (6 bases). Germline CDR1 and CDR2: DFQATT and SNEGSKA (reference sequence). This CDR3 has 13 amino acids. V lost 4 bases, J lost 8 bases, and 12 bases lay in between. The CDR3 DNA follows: TGCAGTGCTACAGAGTACAGGGATTCACCCCTCCACTTT. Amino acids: CSATEYRDSPLHF.

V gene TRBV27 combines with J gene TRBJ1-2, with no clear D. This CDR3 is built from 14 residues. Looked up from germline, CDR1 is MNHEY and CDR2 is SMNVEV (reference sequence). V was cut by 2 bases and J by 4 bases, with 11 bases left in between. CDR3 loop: CASSLMGLGYGYTF. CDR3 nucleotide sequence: TGTGCCAGCAGTTTAATGGGGTTGGGCTATGGCTACACCTTC.

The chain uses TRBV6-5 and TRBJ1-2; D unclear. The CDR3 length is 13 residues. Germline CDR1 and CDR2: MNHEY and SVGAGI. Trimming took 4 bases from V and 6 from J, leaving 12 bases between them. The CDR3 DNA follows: TGTGCCAGCAGTTCGGGCAGAAGGGATGGCTACACCTTC. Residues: CASSSGRRDGYTF.

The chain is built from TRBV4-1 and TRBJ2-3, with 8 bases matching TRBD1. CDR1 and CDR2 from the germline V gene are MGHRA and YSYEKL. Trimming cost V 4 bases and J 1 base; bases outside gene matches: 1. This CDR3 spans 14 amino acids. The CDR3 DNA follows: TGCGCCAGCAGCCCGACAGGGGGCACAGATACGCAGTATTTT. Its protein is CASSPTGGTDTQYF.

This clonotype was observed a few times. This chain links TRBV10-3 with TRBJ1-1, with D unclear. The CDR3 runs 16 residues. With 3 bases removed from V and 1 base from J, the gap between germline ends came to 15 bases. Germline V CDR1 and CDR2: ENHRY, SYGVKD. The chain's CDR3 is CAISDVQPGENTEAFF. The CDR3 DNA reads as TGTGCCATCAGTGATGTTCAGCCTGGAGAGAACACTGAAGCTTTCTTT.

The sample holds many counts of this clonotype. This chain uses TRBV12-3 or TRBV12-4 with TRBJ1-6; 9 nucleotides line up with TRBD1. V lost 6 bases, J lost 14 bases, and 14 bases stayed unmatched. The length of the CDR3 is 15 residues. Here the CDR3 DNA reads TGTGCCAGCAGCCTGGCCGGGACAGGGTTTTTAGCCCTCCACTTT. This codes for CASSLAGTGFLALHF.

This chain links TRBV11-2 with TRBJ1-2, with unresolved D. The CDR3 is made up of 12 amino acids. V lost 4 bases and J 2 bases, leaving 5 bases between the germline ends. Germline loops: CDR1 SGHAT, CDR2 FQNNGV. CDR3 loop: CASSSLNYGYTF. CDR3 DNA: TGTGCCAGCAGCTCCCTGAACTATGGCTACACCTTC.

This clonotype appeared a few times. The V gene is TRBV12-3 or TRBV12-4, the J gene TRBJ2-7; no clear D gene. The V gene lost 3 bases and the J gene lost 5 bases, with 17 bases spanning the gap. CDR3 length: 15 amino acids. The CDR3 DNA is TGTGCCAGCAGTTTTTTTAAGGGCCCAGATGACGAGCAGTACTTC. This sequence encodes CASSFFKGPDDEQYF.

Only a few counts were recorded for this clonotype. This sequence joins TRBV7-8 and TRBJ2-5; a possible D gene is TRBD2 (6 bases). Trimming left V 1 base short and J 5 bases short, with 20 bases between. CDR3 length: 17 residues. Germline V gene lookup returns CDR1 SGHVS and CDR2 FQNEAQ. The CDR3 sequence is CASSLGGGTSRVETQYF. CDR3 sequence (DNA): TGTGCCAGCAGCTTAGGAGGAGGGACGTCTCGGGTGGAGACCCAGTACTTC.

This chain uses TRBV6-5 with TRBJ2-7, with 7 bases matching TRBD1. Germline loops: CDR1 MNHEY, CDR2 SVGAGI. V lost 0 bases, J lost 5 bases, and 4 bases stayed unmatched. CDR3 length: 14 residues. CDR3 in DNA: TGTGCCAGCAGTTACTCCGGGACAGCCCACGAGCAGTACTTC. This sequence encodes CASSYSGTAHEQYF.

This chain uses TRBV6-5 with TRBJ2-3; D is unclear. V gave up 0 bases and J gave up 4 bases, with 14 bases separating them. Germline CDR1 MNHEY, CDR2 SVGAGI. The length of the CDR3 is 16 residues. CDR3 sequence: CASSYSITSGADTQYF. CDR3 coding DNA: TGTGCCAGCAGTTACTCGATAACTTCTGGCGCAGATACGCAGTATTTT.

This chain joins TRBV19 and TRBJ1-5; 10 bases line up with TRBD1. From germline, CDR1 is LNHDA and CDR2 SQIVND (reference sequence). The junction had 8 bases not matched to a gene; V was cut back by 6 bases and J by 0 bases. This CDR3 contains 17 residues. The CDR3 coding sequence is TGTGCCAGTAGCACGACAGGGGGCCTTTATAGCAATCAGCCCCAGCATTTT. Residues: CASSTTGGLYSNQPQHF.

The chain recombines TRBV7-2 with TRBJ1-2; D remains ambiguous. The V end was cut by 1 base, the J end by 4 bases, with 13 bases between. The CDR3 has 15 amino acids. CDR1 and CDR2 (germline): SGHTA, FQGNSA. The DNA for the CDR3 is TGTGCCAGCAGCTTAGAGGAGAGGACCTTCTATGGCTACACCTTC. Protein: CASSLEERTFYGYTF.

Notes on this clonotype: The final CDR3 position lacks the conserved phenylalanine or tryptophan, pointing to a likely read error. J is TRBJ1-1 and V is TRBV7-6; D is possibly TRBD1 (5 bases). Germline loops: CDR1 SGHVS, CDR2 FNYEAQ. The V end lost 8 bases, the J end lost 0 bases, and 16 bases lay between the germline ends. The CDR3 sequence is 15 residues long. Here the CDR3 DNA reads TGTGCCAGCGCGGTGGGGAAAGGGGTGAACACTGAAGCTTTCCTT. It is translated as CASAVGKGVNTEAFL.